This T cell receptor (beta chain) was recovered during a study of identifying expanded T cells in peripheral blood (dated by TCRdb to the late 2010s). In terms of the full investigation: Separate aliquots of the same genomic DNA pool were sequenced to produce technical replicates, and four replicates were compared in pairs.

TCRbeta CDR3 regions were profiled with the immunoSEQ Assay using bias-controlled multiplex PCR amplification of genomic DNA. The paper's data handling went like this. The absolute abundance of each unique TCRbeta CDR3 region was quantified after sequences were collapsed and filtered. Differential abundance was tested with a binomial (Fisher-equivalent) model and with a beta-binomial model adding time-dependent variance fitted from healthy donors. Any clone with fewer than 5 combined templates was excluded, and a clone was called differentially abundant if its Benjamini-Hochberg FDR was below 0.01. The form v = (b*log(k)+a)^2 was used to model beta-binomial variance as a function of total template count across the two samples. Here the immuneACCESS table is served through TCRdb, limited to in-frame sequences with V and J called. Missing clones are a known gap in these copies; in checked studies unresolved V genes cover under half, and the rest lacks a known reason. V, J and clone size are taken as reported in that table, and D and trimming were inferred from the DNA itself. The sample table records around 100,000 clones; 80% to 90% of these occur just once. Around 5% of the sample is in the top ten clones.

Compared with germline, V lacks 6 bases and J lacks 2 bases; bases without a gene match: 7. Looking up the germline V gene yields CDR1 ENHRY and CDR2 SYGVKD. Including the terminal cysteine and phenylalanine, the CDR3 comprises 15 residues. The read is trimmed to its CDR3 DNA, 45 bases read in frame from base 1. Results the study describes overall, beyond this receptor: In all healthy donors, the variance in clone template counts between samples taken roughly 14 days apart rose significantly as total template count increased. The beta-binomial model significantly reduced the number of clones called differentially abundant and the false-positive rate across all healthy-donor time intervals. The authors expected biological variance in healthy repertoires might increase further over much longer intervals such as months to years. About 1.3 differentially abundant clones were flagged by the binomial model between technical replicates, whereas about 16 and 19 were flagged over around two weeks and four weeks, respectively.

No immune events, such as infections, were documented for the healthy donors during the collection period. Time-dependent variance in a beta-binomial model of T-cell clone differential abundance was calibrated using healthy-donor blood repertoires as a training cohort. The training cohort included 10 or so healthy donors, of whom 3 were female and 7 were male. An age range of roughly 25 to 65 years, with an average of 43 years, was recorded for the donors. Whole blood from each healthy donor was obtained from a commercial supplier and was collected at three time points around 13 days apart. For immunosequencing, genomic DNA was extracted from unsorted whole blood. In regard to this clone: Its cognate antigen has yet to be identified. Per-nucleotide qualities are absent, and no much larger clonotype sits a single base away.

Sequencing was performed on blood. This receptor was taken from a person aged 18 to 70 in good health. This receptor chain uses TRBV10-3 and TRBJ2-5, with 9 bases aligning to TRBD2. The nucleotide sequence is TGTGCCATCAGACCAGCGGGAGGCCCTCAAGAGACCCAGTACTTC. Its protein reads: CAIRPAGGPQETQYF.